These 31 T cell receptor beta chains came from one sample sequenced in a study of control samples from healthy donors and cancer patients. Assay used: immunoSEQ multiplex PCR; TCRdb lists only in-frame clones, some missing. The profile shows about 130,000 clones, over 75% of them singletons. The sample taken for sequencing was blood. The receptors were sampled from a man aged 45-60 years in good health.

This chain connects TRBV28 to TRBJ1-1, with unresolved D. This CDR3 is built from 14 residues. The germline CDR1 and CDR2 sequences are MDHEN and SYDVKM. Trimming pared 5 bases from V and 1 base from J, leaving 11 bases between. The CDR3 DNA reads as TGTGCCAGCAGTCCACACACAGCGAACACTGAAGCTTTCTTT. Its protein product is CASSPHTANTEAFF.

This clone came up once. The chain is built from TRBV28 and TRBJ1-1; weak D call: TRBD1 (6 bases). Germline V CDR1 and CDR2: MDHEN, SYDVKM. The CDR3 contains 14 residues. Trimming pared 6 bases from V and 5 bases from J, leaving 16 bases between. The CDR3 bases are TGTGCCAGCAGGTTGCCCGAGGACAGAACTGAAGCTTTCTTT. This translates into CASRLPEDRTEAFF.

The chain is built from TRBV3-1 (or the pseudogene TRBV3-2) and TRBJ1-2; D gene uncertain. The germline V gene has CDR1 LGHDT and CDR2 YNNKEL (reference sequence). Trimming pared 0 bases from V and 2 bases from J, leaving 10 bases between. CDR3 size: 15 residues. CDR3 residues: CASSQDLRTNYGYTF. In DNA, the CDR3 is TGTGCCAGCAGCCAAGACCTACGGACGAACTATGGCTACACCTTC.

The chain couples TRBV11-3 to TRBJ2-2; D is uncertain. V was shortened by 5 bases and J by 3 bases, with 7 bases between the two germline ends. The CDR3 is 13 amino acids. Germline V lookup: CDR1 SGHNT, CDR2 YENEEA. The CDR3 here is CASSATYTGELFF. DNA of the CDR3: TGTGCCAGCAGCGCTACTTACACCGGGGAGCTGTTTTTT.

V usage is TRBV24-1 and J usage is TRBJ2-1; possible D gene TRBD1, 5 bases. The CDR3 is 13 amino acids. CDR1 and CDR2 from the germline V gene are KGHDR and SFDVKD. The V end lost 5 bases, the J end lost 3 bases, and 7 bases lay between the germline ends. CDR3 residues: CATSAQGYNEQFF. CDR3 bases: TGTGCCACCAGTGCCCAGGGCTACAATGAGCAGTTCTTC.

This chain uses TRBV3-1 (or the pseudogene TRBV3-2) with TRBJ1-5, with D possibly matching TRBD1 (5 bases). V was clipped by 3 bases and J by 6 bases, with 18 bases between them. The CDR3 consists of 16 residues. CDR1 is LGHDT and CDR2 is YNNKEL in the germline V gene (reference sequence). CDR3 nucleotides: TGTGCCAGCAGCCATTCTGGGAGGGGAGGCGGTCAGCCCCAGCATTTT. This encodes CASSHSGRGGGQPQHF.

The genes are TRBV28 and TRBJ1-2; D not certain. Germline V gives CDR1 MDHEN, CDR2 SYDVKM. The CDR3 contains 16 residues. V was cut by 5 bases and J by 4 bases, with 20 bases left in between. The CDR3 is CASSELILKERYGYTF. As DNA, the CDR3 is TGTGCCAGCAGTGAACTAATCCTTAAGGAGCGCTATGGCTACACCTTC.

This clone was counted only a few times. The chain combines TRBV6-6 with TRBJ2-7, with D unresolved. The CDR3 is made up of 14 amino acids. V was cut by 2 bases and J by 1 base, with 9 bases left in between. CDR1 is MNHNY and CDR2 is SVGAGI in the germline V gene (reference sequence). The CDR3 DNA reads TGTGCCAGCAGTTACGTAGGGCTTTCCTACGAGCAGTACTTC. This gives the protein CASSYVGLSYEQYF.

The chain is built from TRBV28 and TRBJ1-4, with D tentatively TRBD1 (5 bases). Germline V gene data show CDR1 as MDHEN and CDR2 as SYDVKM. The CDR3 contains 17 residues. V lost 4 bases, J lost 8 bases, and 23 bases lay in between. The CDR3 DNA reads TGTGCCAGCAGTTACCTCCAAGGGGCAGAGATTGGGGAAAAACTGTTTTTT. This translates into CASSYLQGAEIGEKLFF.

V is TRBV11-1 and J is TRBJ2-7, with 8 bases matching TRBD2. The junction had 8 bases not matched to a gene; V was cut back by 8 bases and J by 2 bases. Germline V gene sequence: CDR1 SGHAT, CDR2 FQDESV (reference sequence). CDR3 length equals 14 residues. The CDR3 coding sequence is TGTGCCAGCGACACCGGGGGGGCCACCTACGAGCAGTACTTC. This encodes CASDTGGATYEQYF.

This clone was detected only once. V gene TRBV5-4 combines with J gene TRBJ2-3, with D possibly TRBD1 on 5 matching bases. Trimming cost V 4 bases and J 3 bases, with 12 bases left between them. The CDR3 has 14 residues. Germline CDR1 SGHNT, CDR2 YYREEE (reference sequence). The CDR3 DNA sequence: TGTGCCAGCAGCACCTTGACAGATACAGATACGCAGTATTTT. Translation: CASSTLTDTDTQYF. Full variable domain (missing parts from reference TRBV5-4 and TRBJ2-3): ETGVTQSPTHLIKTRGQQVTLRCSSQSGHNTVSWYQQALGQGPQFIFQYYREEENGRGNFPPRFSGLQFPNYSSELNVNALELDDSALYLCASSTLTDTDTQYFGPGTRLTVL.

The CDR3 here is CASSIETGPFLSMNTEAFF. Here the CDR3 DNA reads TGTGCCAGTAGTATAGAGACAGGGCCTTTTTTATCGATGAACACTGAAGCTTTCTTT. The V and J genes are TRBV19 and TRBJ1-1, with 7 bases matching TRBD1. The germline V gene has CDR1 LNHDA and CDR2 SQIVND (reference sequence). V lost 0 bases to trimming and J lost 0 bases; unmatched junction nucleotides: 13. CDR3 size: 19 residues.

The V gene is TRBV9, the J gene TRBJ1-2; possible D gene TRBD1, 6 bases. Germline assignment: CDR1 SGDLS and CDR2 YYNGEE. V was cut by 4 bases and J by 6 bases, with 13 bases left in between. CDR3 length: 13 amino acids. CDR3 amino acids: CASSIVEGDGYTF. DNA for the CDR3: TGTGCCAGCAGCATAGTGGAGGGGGATGGCTACACCTTC.

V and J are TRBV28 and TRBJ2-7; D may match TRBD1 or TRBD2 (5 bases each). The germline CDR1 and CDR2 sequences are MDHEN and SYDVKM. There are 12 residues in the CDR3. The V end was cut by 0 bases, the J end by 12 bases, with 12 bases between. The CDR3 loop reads CASSLWGVQAYF. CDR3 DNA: TGTGCCAGCAGTTTATGGGGGGTTCAGGCGTACTTC.

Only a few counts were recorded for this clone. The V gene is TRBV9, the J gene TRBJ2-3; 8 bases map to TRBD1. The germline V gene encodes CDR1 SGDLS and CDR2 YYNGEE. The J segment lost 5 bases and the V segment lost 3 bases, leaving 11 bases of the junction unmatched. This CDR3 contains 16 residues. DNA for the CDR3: TGTGCCAGCAGCGCTGATGACAGGGGTCTTCAAGATACGCAGTATTTT. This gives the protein CASSADDRGLQDTQYF.

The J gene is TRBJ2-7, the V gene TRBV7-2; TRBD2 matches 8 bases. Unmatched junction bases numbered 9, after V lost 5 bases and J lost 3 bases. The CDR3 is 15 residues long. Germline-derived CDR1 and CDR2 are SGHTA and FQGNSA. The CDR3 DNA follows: TGTGCCAGCAGCCCCCCCAGCGGGGGCATCTACGAGCAGTACTTC. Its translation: CASSPPSGGIYEQYF.

The CDR3 sequence is CASSSDGGTEAFF. Here the CDR3 DNA reads TGTGCCAGCTCCTCGGACGGTGGGACTGAAGCTTTCTTT. The chain recombines TRBV25-1 with TRBJ1-1; D gene uncertain. Trimming cost V 8 bases and J 5 bases, with 15 bases left between them. The CDR3 loop spans 13 amino acids. The germline gives CDR1 MGHDK, CDR2 SYGVNS.

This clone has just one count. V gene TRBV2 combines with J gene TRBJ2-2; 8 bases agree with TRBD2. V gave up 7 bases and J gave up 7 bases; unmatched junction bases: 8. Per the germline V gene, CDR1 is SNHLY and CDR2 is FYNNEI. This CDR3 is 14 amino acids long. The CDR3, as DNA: TGTGCCAGCATTCTCGGGGGGGCTGGCGGGGAGCTGTTTTTT. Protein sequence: CASILGGAGGELFF.

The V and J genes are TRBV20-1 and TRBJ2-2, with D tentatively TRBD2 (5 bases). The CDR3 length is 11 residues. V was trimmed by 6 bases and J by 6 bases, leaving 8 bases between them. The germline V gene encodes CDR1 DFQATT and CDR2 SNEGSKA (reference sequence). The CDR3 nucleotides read TGCAGTGCCACTAGTTCCGGGGAGCTGTTTTTT. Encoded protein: CSATSSGELFF.

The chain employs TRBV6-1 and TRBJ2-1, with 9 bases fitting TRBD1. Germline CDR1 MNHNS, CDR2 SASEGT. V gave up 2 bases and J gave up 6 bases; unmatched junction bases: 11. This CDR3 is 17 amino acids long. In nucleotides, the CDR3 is TGTGCCAGCAGTGAACTCCGAGGACAGGGGTTGCTCAATGAGCAGTTCTTC. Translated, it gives CASSELRGQGLLNEQFF.

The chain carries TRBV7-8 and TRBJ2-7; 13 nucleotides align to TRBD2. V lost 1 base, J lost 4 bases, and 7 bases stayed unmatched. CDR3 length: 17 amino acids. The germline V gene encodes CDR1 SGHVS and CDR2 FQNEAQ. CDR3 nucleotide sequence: TGTGCCAGCAGCTTAGATTCACTAGCGGGGGGGTTTTACGAGCAGTACTTC. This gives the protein CASSLDSLAGGFYEQYF.

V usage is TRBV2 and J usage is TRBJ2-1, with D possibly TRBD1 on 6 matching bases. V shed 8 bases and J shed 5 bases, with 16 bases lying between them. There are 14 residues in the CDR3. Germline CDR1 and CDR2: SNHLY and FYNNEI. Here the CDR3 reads CASDPQGINNEQFF. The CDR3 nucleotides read TGTGCCAGCGATCCTCAGGGGATTAACAATGAGCAGTTCTTC.

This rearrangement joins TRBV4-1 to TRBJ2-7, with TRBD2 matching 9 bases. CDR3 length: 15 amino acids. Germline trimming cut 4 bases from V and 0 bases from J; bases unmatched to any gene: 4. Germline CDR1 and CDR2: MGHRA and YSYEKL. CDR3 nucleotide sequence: TGCGCCAGCAGCCGGAGCGGGGGGCCCTCCTACGAGCAGTACTTC. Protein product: CASSRSGGPSYEQYF.

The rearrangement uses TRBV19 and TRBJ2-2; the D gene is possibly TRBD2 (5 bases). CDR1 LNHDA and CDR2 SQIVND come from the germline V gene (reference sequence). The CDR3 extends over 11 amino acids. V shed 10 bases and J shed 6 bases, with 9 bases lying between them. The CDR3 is CATAGAGELFF. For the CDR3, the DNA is TGTGCCACCGCCGGGGCCGGGGAGCTGTTTTTT.

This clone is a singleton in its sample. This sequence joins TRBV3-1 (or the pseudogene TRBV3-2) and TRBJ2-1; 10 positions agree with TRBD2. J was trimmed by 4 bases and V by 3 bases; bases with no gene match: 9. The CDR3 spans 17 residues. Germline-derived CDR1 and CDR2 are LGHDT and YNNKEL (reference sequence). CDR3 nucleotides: TGTGCCAGCAGCCATCTCAGCGGGGGGGCCGCGTACAATGAGCAGTTCTTC. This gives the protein CASSHLSGGAAYNEQFF.

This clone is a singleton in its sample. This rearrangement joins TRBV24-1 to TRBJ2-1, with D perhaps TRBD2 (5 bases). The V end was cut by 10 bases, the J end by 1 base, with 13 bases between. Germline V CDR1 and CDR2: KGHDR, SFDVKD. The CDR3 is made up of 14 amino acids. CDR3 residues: CATQRGQSYNEQFF. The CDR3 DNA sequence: TGTGCCACACAACGCGGGCAGTCCTACAATGAGCAGTTCTTC.

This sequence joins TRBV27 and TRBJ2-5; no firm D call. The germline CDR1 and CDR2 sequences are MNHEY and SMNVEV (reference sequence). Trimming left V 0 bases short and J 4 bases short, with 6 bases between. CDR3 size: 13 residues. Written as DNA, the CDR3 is TGTGCCAGCAGTTTATCGAGGCTAGAGACCCAGTACTTC. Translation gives CASSLSRLETQYF.

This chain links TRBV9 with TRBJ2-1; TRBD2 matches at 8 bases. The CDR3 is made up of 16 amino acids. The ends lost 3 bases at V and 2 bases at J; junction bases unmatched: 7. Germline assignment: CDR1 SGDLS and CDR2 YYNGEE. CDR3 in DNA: TGTGCCAGCAGCGGCCACAGCGGGGGCGCCTACAATGAGCAGTTCTTC. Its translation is CASSGHSGGAYNEQFF.

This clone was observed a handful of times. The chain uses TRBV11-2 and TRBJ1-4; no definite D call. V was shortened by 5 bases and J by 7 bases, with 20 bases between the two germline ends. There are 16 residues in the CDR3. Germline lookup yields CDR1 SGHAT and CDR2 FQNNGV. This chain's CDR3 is CASSPEIRTQGEKLFF. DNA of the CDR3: TGTGCCAGCAGCCCGGAAATCCGGACCCAAGGTGAAAAACTGTTTTTT.

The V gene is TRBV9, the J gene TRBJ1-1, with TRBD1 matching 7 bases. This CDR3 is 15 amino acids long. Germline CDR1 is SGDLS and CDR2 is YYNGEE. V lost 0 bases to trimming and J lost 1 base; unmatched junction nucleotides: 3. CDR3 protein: CASSVGRQGNTEAFF. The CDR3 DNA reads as TGTGCCAGCAGCGTAGGGCGACAGGGGAACACTGAAGCTTTCTTT. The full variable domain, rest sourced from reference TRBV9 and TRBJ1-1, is DSGVTQTPKHLITATGQRVTLRCSPRSGDLSVYWYQQSLDQGLQFLIQYYNGEERAKGNILERFSAQQFPDLHSELNLSSLELGDSALYFCASSVGRQGNTEAFFGQGTRLTVV.

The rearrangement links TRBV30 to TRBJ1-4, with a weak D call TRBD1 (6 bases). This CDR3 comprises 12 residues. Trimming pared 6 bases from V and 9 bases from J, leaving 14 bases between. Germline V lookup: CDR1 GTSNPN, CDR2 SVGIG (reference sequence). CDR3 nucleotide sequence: TGTGCCTGCGATGGGCAGGGGCAAAAACTGTTTTTT. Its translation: CACDGQGQKLFF.